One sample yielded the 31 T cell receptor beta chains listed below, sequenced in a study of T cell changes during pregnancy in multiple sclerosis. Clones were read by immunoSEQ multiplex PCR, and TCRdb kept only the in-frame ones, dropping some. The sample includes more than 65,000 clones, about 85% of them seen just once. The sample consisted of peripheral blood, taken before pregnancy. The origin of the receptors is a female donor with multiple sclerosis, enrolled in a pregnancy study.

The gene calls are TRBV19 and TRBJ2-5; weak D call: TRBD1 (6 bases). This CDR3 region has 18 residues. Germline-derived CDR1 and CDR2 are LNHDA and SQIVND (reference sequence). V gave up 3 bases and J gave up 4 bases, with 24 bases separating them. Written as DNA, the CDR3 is TGTGCCAGTAGTATTCTCATCGGCAGGGGCGGATGGCGAGAGACCCAGTACTTC. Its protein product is CASSILIGRGGWRETQYF.

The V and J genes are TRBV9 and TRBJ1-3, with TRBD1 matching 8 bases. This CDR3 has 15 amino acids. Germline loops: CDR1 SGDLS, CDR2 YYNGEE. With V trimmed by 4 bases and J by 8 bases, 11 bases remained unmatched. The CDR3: CASSLRTGSVDTIYF. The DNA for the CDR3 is TGTGCCAGCAGCTTGAGGACAGGGTCCGTGGACACCATATATTTT.

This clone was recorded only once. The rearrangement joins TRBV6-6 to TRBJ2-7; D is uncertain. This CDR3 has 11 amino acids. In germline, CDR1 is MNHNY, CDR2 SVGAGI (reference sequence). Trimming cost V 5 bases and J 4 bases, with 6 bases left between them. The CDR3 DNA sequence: TGTGCCAGCAGTCAAAATTACGAGCAGTACTTC. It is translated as CASSQNYEQYF.

CDR3 nucleotide sequence: TGCGCCAGCAGCCAAGAACCGGACAGCTATAATTCACCCCTCCACTTT. This translates into CASSQEPDSYNSPLHF. V and J are TRBV4-1 and TRBJ1-6; D may be TRBD1 (6 bases). CDR3 length: 16 amino acids. The V gene lost 0 bases and the J gene lost 3 bases, with 9 bases spanning the gap. The V gene's germline CDR1 is MGHRA and CDR2 YSYEKL.

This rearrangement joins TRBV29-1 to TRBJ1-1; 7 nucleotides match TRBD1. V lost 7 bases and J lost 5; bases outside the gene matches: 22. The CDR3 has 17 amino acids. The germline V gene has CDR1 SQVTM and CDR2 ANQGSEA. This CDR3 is CSADPGQNWGTLTEAFF. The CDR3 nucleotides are TGCAGCGCCGACCCGGGACAGAATTGGGGGACGCTAACTGAAGCTTTCTTT.

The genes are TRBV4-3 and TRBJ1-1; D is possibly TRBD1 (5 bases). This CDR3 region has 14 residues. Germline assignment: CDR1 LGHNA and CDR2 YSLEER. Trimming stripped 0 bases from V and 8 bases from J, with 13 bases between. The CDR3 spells CASSQESQGGEAFF. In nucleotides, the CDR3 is TGCGCCAGCAGCCAAGAATCTCAGGGTGGGGAAGCTTTCTTT.

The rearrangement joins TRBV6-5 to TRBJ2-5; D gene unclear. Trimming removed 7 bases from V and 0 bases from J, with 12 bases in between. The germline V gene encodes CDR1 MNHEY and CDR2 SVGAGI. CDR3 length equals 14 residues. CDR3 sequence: CASKYSSYQETQYF. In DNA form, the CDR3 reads TGTGCCAGCAAGTACTCATCGTACCAAGAGACCCAGTACTTC.

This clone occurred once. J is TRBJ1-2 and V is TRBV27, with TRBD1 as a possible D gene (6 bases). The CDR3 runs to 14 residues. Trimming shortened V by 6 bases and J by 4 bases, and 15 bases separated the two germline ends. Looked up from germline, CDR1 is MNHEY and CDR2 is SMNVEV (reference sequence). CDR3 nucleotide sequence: TGTGCCAGCAGCCATACAGGGAATACCTATGGCTACACCTTC. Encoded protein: CASSHTGNTYGYTF.

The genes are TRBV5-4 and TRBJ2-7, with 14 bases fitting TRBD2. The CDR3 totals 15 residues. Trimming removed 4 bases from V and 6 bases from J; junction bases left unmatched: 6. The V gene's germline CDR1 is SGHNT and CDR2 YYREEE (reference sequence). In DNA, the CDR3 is TGTGCCAGCAGCCCGCTGACTAGCGGGAGGGCCGAGCAGTACTTC. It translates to CASSPLTSGRAEQYF.

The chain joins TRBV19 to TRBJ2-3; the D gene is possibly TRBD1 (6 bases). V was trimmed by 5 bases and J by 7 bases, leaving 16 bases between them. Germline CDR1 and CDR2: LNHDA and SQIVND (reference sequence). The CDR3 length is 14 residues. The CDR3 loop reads CASSPRQESYTQYF. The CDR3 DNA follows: TGTGCCAGTAGTCCAAGACAGGAGAGTTATACGCAGTATTTT.

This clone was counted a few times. CDR3 amino acids: CASSSSTAGNTEAFF. The CDR3 region has the DNA TGTGCCAGCAGCTCGTCGACAGCCGGGAACACTGAAGCTTTCTTT. The V gene is TRBV7-9, the J gene TRBJ1-1; D is perhaps TRBD1 (5 bases). This CDR3 has 15 amino acids. Trimming took 4 bases from V and 1 from J, leaving 13 bases between them. Germline V lookup: CDR1 SEHNR, CDR2 FQNEAQ (reference sequence).

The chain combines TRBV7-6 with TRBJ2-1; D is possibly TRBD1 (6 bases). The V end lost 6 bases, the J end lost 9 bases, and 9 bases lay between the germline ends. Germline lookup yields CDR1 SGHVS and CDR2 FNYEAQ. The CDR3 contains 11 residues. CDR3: CASRGAGEQFF. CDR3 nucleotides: TGTGCCAGCAGGGGGGCGGGTGAGCAGTTCTTC.

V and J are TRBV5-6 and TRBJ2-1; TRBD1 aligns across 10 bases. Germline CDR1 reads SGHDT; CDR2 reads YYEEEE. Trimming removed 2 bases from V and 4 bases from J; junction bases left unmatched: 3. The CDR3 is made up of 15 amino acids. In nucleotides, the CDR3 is TGTGCCAGCAGCTTAGGGACAGGGGCTTACAATGAGCAGTTCTTC. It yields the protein CASSLGTGAYNEQFF.

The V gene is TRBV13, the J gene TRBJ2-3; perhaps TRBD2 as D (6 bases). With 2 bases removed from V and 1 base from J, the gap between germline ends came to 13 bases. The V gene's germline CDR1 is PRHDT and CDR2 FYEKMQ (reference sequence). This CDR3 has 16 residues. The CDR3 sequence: CASSLTGLSRTDTQYF. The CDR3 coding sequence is TGTGCCAGCAGCTTAACGGGACTGAGCCGCACAGATACGCAGTATTTT.

CDR3 residues: CASSLLGQYATFF. CDR3 in DNA: TGTGCCAGCAGTTTGCTCGGACAGTACGCTACTTTCTTT. V and J are TRBV27 and TRBJ1-1; TRBD1 is a possible D gene (6 bases). V gave up 3 bases and J gave up 12 bases, with 17 bases separating them. Germline CDR1 reads MNHEY; CDR2 reads SMNVEV (reference sequence). The CDR3 runs 13 residues.

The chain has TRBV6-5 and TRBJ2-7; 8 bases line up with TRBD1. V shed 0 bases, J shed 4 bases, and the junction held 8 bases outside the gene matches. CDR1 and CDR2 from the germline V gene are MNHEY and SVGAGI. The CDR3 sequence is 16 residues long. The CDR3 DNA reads TGTGCCAGCAGTTACTCTTCGGCAGGGGGCGGTTACGAGCAGTACTTC. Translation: CASSYSSAGGGYEQYF.

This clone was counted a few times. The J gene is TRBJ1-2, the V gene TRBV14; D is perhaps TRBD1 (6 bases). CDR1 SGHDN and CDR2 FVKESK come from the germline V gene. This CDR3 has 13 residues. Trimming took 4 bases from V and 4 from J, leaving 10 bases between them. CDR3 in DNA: TGTGCCAGCAGCCTAAGGACAGTCTATGGCTACACCTTC. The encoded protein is CASSLRTVYGYTF.

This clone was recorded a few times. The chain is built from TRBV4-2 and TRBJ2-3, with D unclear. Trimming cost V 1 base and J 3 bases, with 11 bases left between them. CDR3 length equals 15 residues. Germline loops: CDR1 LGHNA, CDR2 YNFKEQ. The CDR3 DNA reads TGTGCCAGCAGCCAAGGTCTTAGTAGTACAGATACGCAGTATTTT. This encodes CASSQGLSSTDTQYF.

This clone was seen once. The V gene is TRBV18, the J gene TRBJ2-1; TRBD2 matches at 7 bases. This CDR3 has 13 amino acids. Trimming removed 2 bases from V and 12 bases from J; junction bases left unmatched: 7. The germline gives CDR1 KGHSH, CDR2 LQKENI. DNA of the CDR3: TGTGCCAGCTCACCATCTAGCGGTCCGACGCAGTTCTTC. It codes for CASSPSSGPTQFF. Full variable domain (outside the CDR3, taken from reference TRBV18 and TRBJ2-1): NAGVMQNPRHLVRRRGQEARLRCSPMKGHSHVYWYRQLPEEGLKFMVYLQKENIIDESGMPKERFSAEFPKEGPSILRIQQVVRGDSAAYFCASSPSSGPTQFFGPGTRLTVL.

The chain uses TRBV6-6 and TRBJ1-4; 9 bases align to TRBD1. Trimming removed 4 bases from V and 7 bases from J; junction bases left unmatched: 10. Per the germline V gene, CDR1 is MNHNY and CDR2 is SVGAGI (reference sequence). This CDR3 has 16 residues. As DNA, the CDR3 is TGTGCCAGCAGTTTTCGCGGACAGGGGCAGATTGAAAAACTGTTTTTT. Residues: CASSFRGQGQIEKLFF.

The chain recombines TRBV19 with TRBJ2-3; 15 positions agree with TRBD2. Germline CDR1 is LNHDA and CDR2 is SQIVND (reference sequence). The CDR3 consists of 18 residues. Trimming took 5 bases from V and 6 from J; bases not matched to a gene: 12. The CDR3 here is CASSLHSGTSGRRDTQYF. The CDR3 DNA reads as TGTGCCAGTAGTCTACACTCAGGGACTAGCGGGAGGCGGGATACGCAGTATTTT.

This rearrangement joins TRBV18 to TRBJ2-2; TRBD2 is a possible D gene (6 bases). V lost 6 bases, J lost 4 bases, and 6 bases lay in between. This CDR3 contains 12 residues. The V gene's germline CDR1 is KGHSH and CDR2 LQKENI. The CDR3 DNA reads TGTGCCAGCTCGACTAGCACCGGGGAGCTGTTTTTT. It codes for CASSTSTGELFF.

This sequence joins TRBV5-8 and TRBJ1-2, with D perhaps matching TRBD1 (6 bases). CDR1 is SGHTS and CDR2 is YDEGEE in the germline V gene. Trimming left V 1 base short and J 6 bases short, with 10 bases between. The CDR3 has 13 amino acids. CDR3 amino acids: CASSLTGNNGYTF. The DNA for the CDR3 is TGTGCCAGCAGCTTGACAGGGAATAATGGCTACACCTTC.

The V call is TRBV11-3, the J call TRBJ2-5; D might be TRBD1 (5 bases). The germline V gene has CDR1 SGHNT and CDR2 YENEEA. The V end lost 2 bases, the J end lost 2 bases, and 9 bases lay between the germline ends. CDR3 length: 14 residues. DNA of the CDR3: TGTGCCAGCAGCTTAAGAAGGGGTCAAGAGACCCAGTACTTC. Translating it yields CASSLRRGQETQYF.

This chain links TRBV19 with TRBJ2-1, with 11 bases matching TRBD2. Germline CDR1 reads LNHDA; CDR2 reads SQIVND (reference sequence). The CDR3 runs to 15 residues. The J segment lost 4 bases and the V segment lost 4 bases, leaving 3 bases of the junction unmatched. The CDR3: CASSTTSGDYNEQFF. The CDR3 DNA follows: TGTGCCAGTAGTACGACTAGCGGGGATTACAATGAGCAGTTCTTC.

CDR3 amino acids: CASSPQRGEQYF. CDR3 nucleotide sequence: TGTGCCAGCAGCCCTCAGCGGGGCGAGCAGTACTTC. The V and J genes are TRBV7-3 and TRBJ2-7, with 7 bases aligning to TRBD2. The V segment lost 5 bases and the J segment 6 bases; nucleotides outside the gene matches: 4. CDR1 and CDR2 from the germline V gene are SGHTA and FQGTGA. The CDR3 runs to 12 residues.

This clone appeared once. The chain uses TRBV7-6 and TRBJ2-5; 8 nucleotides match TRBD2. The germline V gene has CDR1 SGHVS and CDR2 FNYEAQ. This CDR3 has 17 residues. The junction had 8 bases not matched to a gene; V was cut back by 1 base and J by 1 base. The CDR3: CASSLGSSSGSQETQYF. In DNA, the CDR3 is TGTGCCAGCAGCTTAGGGTCGTCTAGCGGGTCCCAAGAGACCCAGTACTTC.

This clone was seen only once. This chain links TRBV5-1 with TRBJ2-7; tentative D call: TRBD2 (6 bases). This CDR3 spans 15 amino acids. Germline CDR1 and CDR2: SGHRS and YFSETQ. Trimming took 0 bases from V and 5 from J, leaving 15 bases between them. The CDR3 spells CASSLGGGTRDEQYF. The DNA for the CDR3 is TGCGCCAGCAGCTTGGGCGGCGGGACGAGGGACGAGCAGTACTTC.

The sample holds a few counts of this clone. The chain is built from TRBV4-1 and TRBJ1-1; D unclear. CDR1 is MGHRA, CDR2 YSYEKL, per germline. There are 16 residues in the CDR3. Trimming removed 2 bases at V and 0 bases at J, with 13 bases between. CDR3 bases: TGCGCCAGCAGCCAAAGCTACTTTCCGCTGAACACTGAAGCTTTCTTT. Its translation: CASSQSYFPLNTEAFF.

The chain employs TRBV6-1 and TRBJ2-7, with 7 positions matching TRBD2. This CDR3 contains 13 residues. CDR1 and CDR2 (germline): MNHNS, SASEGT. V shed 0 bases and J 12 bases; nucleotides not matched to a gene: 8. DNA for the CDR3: TGTGCCAGCAGTGAAGCTGAGCGGGAATTGTTGTACTTC. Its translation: CASSEAERELLYF.

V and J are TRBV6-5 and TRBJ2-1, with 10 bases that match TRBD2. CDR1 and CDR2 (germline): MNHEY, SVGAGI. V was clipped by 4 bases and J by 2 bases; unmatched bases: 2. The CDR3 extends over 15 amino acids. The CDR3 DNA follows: TGTGCCAGCAGTTTTGGACTAGCGGCCTACAATGAGCAGTTCTTC. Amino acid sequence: CASSFGLAAYNEQFF.